This T cell receptor (beta chain) was found in a study of patients and donors after allogeneic stem cell transplantation. Between the trimmed V and J ends, which lost 1 base and 5 bases, there was a span of 15 bases. CDR1 and CDR2 from the germline V gene are LGHNA and YSLEER. The CDR3 contains 16 residues. The sample holds one count of this clonotype. In TCRdb, the RT-PCR reads were re-called with MiXCR into one record per CDR3 protein. The repertoire holds approximately 200,000 distinct CDR3 sequences, with more than 35% as singletons. This sequence originates from a human donor who was either an allogeneic HSCT recipient or a stem cell or donor lymphocyte infusion donor (not recorded which). It is not recorded whose cells these are; they may come from a transplant donor. The specimen sequenced was blood, either unsorted or a sorted T cell fraction (not recorded which). The chain is built from TRBV4-3 and TRBJ2-1; possible D gene TRBD1, 7 bases. The CDR3 bases are TGCGCCAGCAGCCAAGTTGGCGGGACAGAGGACAATGAGCAGTTCTTC. Translated, it gives CASSQVGGTEDNEQFF.